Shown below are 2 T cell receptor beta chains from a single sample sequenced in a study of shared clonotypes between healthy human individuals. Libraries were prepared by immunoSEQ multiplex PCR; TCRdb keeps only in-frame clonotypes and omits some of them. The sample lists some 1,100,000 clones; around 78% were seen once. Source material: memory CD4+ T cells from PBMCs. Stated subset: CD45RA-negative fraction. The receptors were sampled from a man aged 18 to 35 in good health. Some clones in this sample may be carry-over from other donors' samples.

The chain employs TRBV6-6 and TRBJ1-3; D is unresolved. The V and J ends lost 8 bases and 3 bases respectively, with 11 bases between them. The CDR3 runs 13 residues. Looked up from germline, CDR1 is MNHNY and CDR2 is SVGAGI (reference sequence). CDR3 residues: CASGVGGGNTIYF. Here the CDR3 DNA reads TGTGCCAGCGGGGTAGGAGGTGGAAACACCATATATTTT.

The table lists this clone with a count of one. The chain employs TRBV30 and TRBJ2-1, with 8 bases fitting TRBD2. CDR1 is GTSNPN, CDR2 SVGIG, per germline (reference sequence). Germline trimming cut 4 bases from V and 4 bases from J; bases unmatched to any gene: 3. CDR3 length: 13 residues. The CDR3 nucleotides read TGTGCCTGGAATAGCGGGGCATACAATGAGCAGTTCTTC. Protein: CAWNSGAYNEQFF.